The clone carrying this TCR beta chain was observed many times. The source of the sample is a study of spatial heterogeneity in lung cancer. Study information: There were consistently more beta-chain sequences detected than alpha-chain sequences.

Each CDR3 protein gets one entry after TCRdb re-called the 5' RACE reads with MiXCR. The sample carries tens of thousands of distinct CDR3 sequences, over 6.5% recorded once. Germline V gene sequence: CDR1 MGHDK, CDR2 SYGVNS. Trimming cost V 5 bases and J 4 bases; bases outside gene matches: 8. The CDR3 sequence is 15 residues long. Specified time point: blood at routine non-recurrence follow-up after resection. The chain employs TRBV25-1 and TRBJ1-3; 7 bases are shared with TRBD1. This receptor was taken from a male donor with early-stage non-small cell lung cancer. The material was PBMCs, obtained at follow-up. CDR3 in amino acids: CASSKQGNRGNTIYF. In nucleotides, the CDR3 is TGTGCCAGCAGTAAACAGGGGAACAGAGGAAACACCATATATTTT.